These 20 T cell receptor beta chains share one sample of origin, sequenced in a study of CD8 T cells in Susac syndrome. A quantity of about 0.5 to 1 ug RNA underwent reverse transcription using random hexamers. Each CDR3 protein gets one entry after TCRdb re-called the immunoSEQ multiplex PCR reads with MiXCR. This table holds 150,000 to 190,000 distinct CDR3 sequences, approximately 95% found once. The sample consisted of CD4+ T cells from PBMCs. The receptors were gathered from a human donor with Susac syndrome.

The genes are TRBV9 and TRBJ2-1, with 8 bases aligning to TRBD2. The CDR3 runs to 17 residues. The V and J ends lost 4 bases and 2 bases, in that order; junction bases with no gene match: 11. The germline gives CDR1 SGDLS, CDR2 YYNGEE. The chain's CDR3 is CASSPTPGGAAYNEQFF. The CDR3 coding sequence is TGTGCCAGCAGCCCCACTCCGGGGGGGGCCGCCTACAATGAGCAGTTCTTC.

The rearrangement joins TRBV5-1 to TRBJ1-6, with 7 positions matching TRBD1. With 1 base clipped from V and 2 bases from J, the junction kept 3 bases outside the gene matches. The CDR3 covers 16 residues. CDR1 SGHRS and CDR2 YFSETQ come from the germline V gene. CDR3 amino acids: CASSLTGDTYNSPLHF. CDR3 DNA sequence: TGCGCCAGCAGCTTGACAGGGGACACCTATAATTCACCCCTCCACTTT. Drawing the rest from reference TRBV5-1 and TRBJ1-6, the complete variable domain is KAGVTQTPRYLIKTRGQQVTLSCSPISGHRSVSWYQQTPGQGLQFLFEYFSETQRNKGNFPGRFSGRQFSNSRSEMNVSTLELGDSALYLCASSLTGDTYNSPLHFGNGTRLTVT.

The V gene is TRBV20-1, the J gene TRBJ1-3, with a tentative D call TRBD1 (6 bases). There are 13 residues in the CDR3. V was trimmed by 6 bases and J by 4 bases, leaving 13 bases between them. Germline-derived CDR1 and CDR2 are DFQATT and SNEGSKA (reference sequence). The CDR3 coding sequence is TGCAGTGCCAGGACAGCTACCGGAAACACCATATATTTT. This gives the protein CSARTATGNTIYF.

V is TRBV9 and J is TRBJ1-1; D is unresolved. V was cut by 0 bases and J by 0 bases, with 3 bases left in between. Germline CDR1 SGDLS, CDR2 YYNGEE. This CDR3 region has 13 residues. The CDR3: CASSVAVNTEAFF. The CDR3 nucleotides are TGTGCCAGCAGCGTAGCGGTGAACACTGAAGCTTTCTTT. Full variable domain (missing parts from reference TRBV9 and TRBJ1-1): DSGVTQTPKHLITATGQRVTLRCSPRSGDLSVYWYQQSLDQGLQFLIQYYNGEERAKGNILERFSAQQFPDLHSELNLSSLELGDSALYFCASSVAVNTEAFFGQGTRLTVV.

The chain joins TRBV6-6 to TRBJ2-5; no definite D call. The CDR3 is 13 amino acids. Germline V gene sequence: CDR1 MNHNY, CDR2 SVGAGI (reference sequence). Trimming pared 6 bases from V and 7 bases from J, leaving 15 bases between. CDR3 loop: CASSAPPTRTQYF. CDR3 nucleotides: TGTGCCAGCAGCGCCCCACCGACAAGGACCCAGTACTTC.

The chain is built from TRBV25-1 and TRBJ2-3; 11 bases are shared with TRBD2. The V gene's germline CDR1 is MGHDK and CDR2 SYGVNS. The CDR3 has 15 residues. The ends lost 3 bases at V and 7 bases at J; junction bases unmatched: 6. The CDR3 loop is CASSDPSGGHHTQYF. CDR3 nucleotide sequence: TGTGCCAGCAGTGACCCTAGCGGGGGGCACCATACGCAGTATTTT. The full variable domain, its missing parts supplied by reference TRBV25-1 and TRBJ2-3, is EADIYQTPRYLVIGTGKKITLECSQTMGHDKMYWYQQDPGMELHLIHYSYGVNSTEKGDLSSESTVSRIRTEHFPLTLESARPSHTSQYLCASSDPSGGHHTQYFGPGTRLTVL.

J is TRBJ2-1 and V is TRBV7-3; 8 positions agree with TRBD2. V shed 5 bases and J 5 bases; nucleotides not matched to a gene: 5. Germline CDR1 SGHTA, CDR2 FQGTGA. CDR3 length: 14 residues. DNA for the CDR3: TGTGCCAGCAGCACCGGGGGGGCAAACAATGAGCAGTTCTTC. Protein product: CASSTGGANNEQFF.

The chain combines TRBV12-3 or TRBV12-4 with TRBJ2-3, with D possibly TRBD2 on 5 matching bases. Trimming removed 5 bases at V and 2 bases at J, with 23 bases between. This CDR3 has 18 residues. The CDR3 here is CASSLLHISEGPTDTQYF. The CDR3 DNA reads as TGTGCCAGCAGTCTTCTCCATATTAGCGAAGGTCCCACAGATACGCAGTATTTT.

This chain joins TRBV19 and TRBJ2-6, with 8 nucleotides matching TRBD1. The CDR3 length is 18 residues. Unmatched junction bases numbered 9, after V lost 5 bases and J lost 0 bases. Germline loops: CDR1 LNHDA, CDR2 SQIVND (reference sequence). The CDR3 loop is CASSPRDRQSSGANVLTF. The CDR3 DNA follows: TGTGCCAGTAGTCCCCGGGACAGGCAAAGCTCTGGGGCCAACGTCCTGACTTTC.

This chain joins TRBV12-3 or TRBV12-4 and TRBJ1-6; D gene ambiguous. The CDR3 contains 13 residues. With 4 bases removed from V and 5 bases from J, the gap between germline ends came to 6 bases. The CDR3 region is CASSWKDNSPLHF. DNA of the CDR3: TGTGCCAGCAGTTGGAAGGATAATTCACCCCTCCACTTT.

The CDR3 is CASSFVKNQPQHF. Written as DNA, the CDR3 is TGTGCCAGCAGTTTCGTGAAGAATCAGCCCCAGCATTTT. This chain uses TRBV12-3 or TRBV12-4 with TRBJ1-5, with D uncertain. The CDR3 runs to 13 residues. Deletions cut 3 bases from V and 4 bases from J, with 7 bases between.

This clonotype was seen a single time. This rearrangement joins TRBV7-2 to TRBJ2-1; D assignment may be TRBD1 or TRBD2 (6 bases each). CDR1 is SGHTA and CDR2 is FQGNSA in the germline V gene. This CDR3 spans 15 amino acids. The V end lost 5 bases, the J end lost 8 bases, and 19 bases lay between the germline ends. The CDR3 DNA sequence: TGTGCCAGCAGCCGGGGGCGGACTTCTGGCGATGAGCAGTTCTTC. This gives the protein CASSRGRTSGDEQFF.

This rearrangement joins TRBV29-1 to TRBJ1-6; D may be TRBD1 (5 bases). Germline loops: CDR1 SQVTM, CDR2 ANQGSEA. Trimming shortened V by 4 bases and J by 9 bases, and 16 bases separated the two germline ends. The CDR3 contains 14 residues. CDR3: CSVAEAGLGSPLHF. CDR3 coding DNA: TGCAGCGTTGCTGAAGCAGGGCTAGGTTCACCCCTCCACTTT.

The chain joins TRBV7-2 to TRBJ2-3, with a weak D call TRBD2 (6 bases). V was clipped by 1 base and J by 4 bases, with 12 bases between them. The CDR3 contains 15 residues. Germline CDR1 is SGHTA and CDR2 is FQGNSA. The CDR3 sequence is CASSLGGTYPDTQYF. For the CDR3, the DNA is TGTGCCAGCAGCTTAGGGGGGACTTATCCAGATACGCAGTATTTT.

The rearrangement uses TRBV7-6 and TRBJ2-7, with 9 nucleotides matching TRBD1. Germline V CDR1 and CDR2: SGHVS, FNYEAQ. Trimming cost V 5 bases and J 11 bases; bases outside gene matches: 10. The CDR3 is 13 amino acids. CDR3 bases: TGTGCCAGCAGCCTAATCACCGACAGGGGGGAGTACTTC. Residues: CASSLITDRGEYF.

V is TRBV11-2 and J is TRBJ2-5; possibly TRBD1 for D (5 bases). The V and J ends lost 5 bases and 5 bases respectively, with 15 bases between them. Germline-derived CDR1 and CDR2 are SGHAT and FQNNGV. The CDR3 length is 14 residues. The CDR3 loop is CASSPGATRETQYF. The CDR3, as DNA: TGTGCCAGCAGCCCTGGGGCCACCCGGGAGACCCAGTACTTC.

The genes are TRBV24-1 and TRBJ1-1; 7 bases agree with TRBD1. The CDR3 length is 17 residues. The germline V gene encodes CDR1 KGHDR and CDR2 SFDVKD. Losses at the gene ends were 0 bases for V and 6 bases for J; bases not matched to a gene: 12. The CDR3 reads CATSDLGPSDRDAEAFF. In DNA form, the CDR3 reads TGTGCCACCAGTGATTTGGGCCCCTCCGACAGGGACGCTGAAGCTTTCTTT.

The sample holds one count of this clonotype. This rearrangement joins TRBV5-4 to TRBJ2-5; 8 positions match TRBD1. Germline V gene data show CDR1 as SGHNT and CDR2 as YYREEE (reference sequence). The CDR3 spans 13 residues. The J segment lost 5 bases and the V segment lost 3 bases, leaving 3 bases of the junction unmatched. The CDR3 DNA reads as TGTGCCAGCAGCTCGACAGGGGACGAGACCCAGTACTTC. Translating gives CASSSTGDETQYF.

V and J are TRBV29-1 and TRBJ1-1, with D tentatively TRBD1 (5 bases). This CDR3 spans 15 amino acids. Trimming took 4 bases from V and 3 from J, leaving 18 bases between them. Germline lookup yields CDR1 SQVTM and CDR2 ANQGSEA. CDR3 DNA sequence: TGCAGCGTTGGAAGGGCAGGGAGGGCGGACACTGAAGCTTTCTTT. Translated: CSVGRAGRADTEAFF.

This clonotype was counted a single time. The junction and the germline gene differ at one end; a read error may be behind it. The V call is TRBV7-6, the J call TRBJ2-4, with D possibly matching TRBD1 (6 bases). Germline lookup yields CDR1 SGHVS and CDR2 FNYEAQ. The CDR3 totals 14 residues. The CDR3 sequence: CASSPLQGKYIQYF. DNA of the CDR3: TGTGCCAGCAGCCCCCTACAGGGCAAATACATTCAGTACTTC.